The sequence of this TCR beta chain was determined in a study of control samples from healthy donors and cancer patients. Profiling relied on immunoSEQ multiplex PCR, and the TCRdb table lists in-frame clones only, not all of them. This table has under 75,000 clones, approximately 85% appearing once. CDR1 and CDR2 (germline): MNHNY, SVGAGI (reference sequence). V lost 3 bases, J lost 1 base, and 7 bases lay in between. There are 14 residues in the CDR3. This chain joins TRBV6-6 and TRBJ1-5; the D gene is possibly TRBD1 (5 bases). This receptor was identified in a man aged 35 to 55 in good health. The sample comprised blood. The CDR3 DNA follows: TGTGCCAGCAGTTATCAGGGAAGCAATCAGCCCCAGCATTTT. This gives the protein CASSYQGSNQPQHF.